These T cell receptor beta chains were read from a single sample in a study of blood T cell repertoires in COVID-19. Generated by immunoSEQ multiplex PCR, the TCRdb table keeps only in-frame clones and is missing some. Among 140,000 or so clones listed, more than 65% were seen once. Sequencing input: peripheral blood. These receptors originate from a man between 60 and 70 years old with acute or convalescent COVID-19. CDR3s include the opening cysteine and the closing phenylalanine or tryptophan. Each record gives: D gene, J gene, clone size, V gene, CDR3 DNA, CDR3 protein. A D gene is named only where the DNA matches it firmly. Size is omitted from some rows. Given values are once, few, many or a class for expanded clones.

D gene: NA
J gene: TRBJ1-1
clone size: NA
V gene: TRBV28
CDR3 DNA: TGTGCCAGCAGCAAACTCCTGGAGGACACTGAAGCTTTCTTT
CDR3 protein: CASSKLLEDTEAFF

D gene: TRBD2
J gene: TRBJ2-1
clone size: NA
V gene: TRBV5-8
CDR3 DNA: TGTGCCAGCAGCTTCCTAGCGGGAGGGCCCGGATCCTACAATGAGCAGTTCTTC
CDR3 protein: CASSFLAGGPGSYNEQFF

D gene: TRBD1
J gene: TRBJ2-5
clone size: NA
V gene: TRBV3-1/TRBV3-2
CDR3 DNA: TGTGCCAGCAGCCTACAGGGGGGAGCAGAGACCCAGTACTTC
CDR3 protein: CASSLQGGAETQYF

D gene: TRBD2
J gene: TRBJ2-1
clone size: NA
V gene: TRBV7-9
CDR3 DNA: TGTGCCAGCAGCTTAGGGGGACTAGCGGACAATGAGCAGTTCTTC
CDR3 protein: CASSLGGLADNEQFF

D gene: NA
J gene: TRBJ2-2
clone size: NA
V gene: TRBV7-5
CDR3 DNA: TGTGTCAGAAGTGAGGACTCCCGGAACGGCGGGGAGCTGTTTTTT
CDR3 protein: CVRSEDSRNGGELFF

D gene: TRBD1
J gene: TRBJ2-6
clone size: NA
V gene: TRBV2
CDR3 DNA: TGTGCCAGCAGTCGGGACAGTAACCCTGGGGCCAACGTCCTGACTTTC
CDR3 protein: CASSRDSNPGANVLTF

D gene: TRBD1
J gene: TRBJ2-7
clone size: NA
V gene: TRBV28
CDR3 DNA: TGTGCCAGCAGTACAGGGGACAGGGGGATCGAGCAGTACTTC
CDR3 protein: CASSTGDRGIEQYF

D gene: NA
J gene: TRBJ2-2
clone size: NA
V gene: TRBV11-2
CDR3 DNA: TGTGCCAGCAGCTTAGATGTCGGGAGAGCCAACACCGGGGAGCTGTTTTTT
CDR3 protein: CASSLDVGRANTGELFF

D gene: NA
J gene: TRBJ2-6
clone size: NA
V gene: TRBV19
CDR3 DNA: TGTGCCAGTAGTTCAGACAGCTCTGGGGCCAACGTCCTGACTTTC
CDR3 protein: CASSSDSSGANVLTF

D gene: NA
J gene: TRBJ2-7
clone size: many
V gene: TRBV27
CDR3 DNA: TGTGCCAGCGTCTCCTCTGGGGGCGGGGAGCAGTACTTC
CDR3 protein: CASVSSGGGEQYF

D gene: NA
J gene: TRBJ2-1
clone size: many
V gene: TRBV5-1
CDR3 DNA: TGCGCCAGCAGCTTGGTCCCGGGGGGCGATGAGCAGTTCTTC
CDR3 protein: CASSLVPGGDEQFF

D gene: TRBD2
J gene: TRBJ2-7
clone size: NA
V gene: TRBV7-9
CDR3 DNA: TGTGCCAGCAGCTCCCGGACTAGCGCATCCTACGAGCAGTACTTC
CDR3 protein: CASSSRTSASYEQYF

D gene: NA
J gene: TRBJ1-2
clone size: NA
V gene: TRBV2
CDR3 DNA: TGTGCCAGCCTGGGCAGGGACTATGGCTACACCTTC
CDR3 protein: CASLGRDYGYTF

D gene: NA
J gene: TRBJ2-5
clone size: NA
V gene: TRBV5-1
CDR3 DNA: TGCGCCAGCAGCTTGGGACGGAGGGAAGAGACCCAGTACTTC
CDR3 protein: CASSLGRREETQYF

D gene: TRBD1
J gene: TRBJ1-3
clone size: NA
V gene: TRBV6-6
CDR3 DNA: TGTGCCAGCAGTTACGGACAGGTCTCTGGAAACACCATATATTTT
CDR3 protein: CASSYGQVSGNTIYF

D gene: TRBD2
J gene: TRBJ2-1
clone size: NA
V gene: TRBV7-8
CDR3 DNA: TGTGCCAGCAGCTTAAAACTAGCGGGAGGGCCCCTCTACAATGAGCAGTTCTTC
CDR3 protein: CASSLKLAGGPLYNEQFF

D gene: NA
J gene: TRBJ1-4
clone size: NA
V gene: TRBV7-9
CDR3 DNA: TGTGCCAGCAGCTTAGGACAGAGTAATGAAAAACTGTTTTTT
CDR3 protein: CASSLGQSNEKLFF

D gene: TRBD1
J gene: TRBJ1-1
clone size: NA
V gene: TRBV11-2
CDR3 DNA: TGTGCCAGCAGCTTAATGTCTACAGGGGGATTAACTGAAGCTTTCTTT
CDR3 protein: CASSLMSTGGLTEAFF

D gene: NA
J gene: TRBJ1-5
clone size: NA
V gene: TRBV6-5
CDR3 DNA: TGTGCCAGCATAGGACACCCATATAGCAATCAGCCCCAGCATTTT
CDR3 protein: CASIGHPYSNQPQHF

D gene: NA
J gene: TRBJ1-6
clone size: NA
V gene: TRBV3-1/TRBV3-2
CDR3 DNA: TGTGCCAGCAGCCAAGATCAAAATTCACCCCTCCACTTT
CDR3 protein: CASSQDQNSPLHF

D gene: NA
J gene: TRBJ1-2
clone size: NA
V gene: TRBV5-5
CDR3 DNA: TGTGCCAGCAGCTTGACAGAATTTAACTATGGCTACACCTTC
CDR3 protein: CASSLTEFNYGYTF

D gene: NA
J gene: TRBJ1-4
clone size: few
V gene: TRBV6-5
CDR3 DNA: TGTGCCAGCAGTTACGTCCAGGGCACTAATGAAAAACTGTTTTTT
CDR3 protein: CASSYVQGTNEKLFF

D gene: NA
J gene: TRBJ1-2
clone size: NA
V gene: TRBV7-9
CDR3 DNA: TGTGCCAGCAGCTTAGTAGGGGGGGATGGCTACACCTTC
CDR3 protein: CASSLVGGDGYTF

D gene: TRBD1
J gene: TRBJ1-1
clone size: NA
V gene: TRBV28
CDR3 DNA: TGTGCCAGCAGCCTAGCTTGGGAGGACAGGGAAGCTTTCTTT
CDR3 protein: CASSLAWEDREAFF

D gene: NA
J gene: TRBJ2-3
clone size: NA
V gene: TRBV3-1/TRBV3-2
CDR3 DNA: TGTGCCAGCAGCCAAGATGCGGGGTCAGATACGCAGTATTTT
CDR3 protein: CASSQDAGSDTQYF

D gene: TRBD2
J gene: TRBJ2-3
clone size: NA
V gene: TRBV30
CDR3 DNA: TGTGCCTGGAGCCGGCTAGCGGGAGTGACAGATACGCAGTATTTT
CDR3 protein: CAWSRLAGVTDTQYF

D gene: NA
J gene: TRBJ2-1
clone size: NA
V gene: TRBV7-9
CDR3 DNA: TGTGCCAGCAGCCCCTTTTGGAGCAGCCAATACAATGAGCAGTTCTTC
CDR3 protein: CASSPFWSSQYNEQFF

D gene: NA
J gene: TRBJ2-7
clone size: NA
V gene: TRBV14
CDR3 DNA: TGTGCCAGCAGCCGGGCCCCCTACGAGCAGTACTTC
CDR3 protein: CASSRAPYEQYF

D gene: TRBD1
J gene: TRBJ2-7
clone size: few
V gene: TRBV19
CDR3 DNA: TGTGCCAGTAGTGCCCGGGACAGCACCTACGAGCAGTACTTC
CDR3 protein: CASSARDSTYEQYF

D gene: TRBD1
J gene: TRBJ2-3
clone size: NA
V gene: TRBV18
CDR3 DNA: TGTGCCAGCTTAGCCGGACAGGGTATCGTTACAGATACGCAGTATTTT
CDR3 protein: CASLAGQGIVTDTQYF

D gene: NA
J gene: TRBJ2-1
clone size: once
V gene: TRBV7-3
CDR3 DNA: TGTGCCAGCAGCGCCAGGGGAGGGCTCAATGAGCAGTTCTTC
CDR3 protein: CASSARGGLNEQFF

D gene: NA
J gene: TRBJ2-4
clone size: NA
V gene: TRBV30
CDR3 DNA: TGTGCCTGGGAGAACCAGGGGTGGAACATTCAGTACTTC
CDR3 protein: CAWENQGWNIQYF

D gene: TRBD2
J gene: TRBJ2-1
clone size: NA
V gene: TRBV9
CDR3 DNA: TGTGCCAGCAGCGTAGGCGGACTAGCGGTTACAATTGAGCAGTTCTTC
CDR3 protein: CASSVGGLAVTIEQFF

D gene: NA
J gene: TRBJ2-1
clone size: NA
V gene: TRBV11-1
CDR3 DNA: TGTGCCAGCAGCTGGACGACAGGATTCTCCAATGAGCAGTTCTTC
CDR3 protein: CASSWTTGFSNEQFF

D gene: NA
J gene: TRBJ1-2
clone size: NA
V gene: TRBV28
CDR3 DNA: TGTGCCAGCAGAAATACAGGGTTCTATGGCTACACCTTC
CDR3 protein: CASRNTGFYGYTF

D gene: NA
J gene: TRBJ2-7
clone size: NA
V gene: TRBV28
CDR3 DNA: TGTGCCAGCAGTTTAATAGGGGAAGGGCACGAGCAGTACTTC
CDR3 protein: CASSLIGEGHEQYF

D gene: TRBD2
J gene: TRBJ2-7
clone size: NA
V gene: TRBV19
CDR3 DNA: TGTGCCAGTAGCGGACTAGCGCGAACCTACGAGCAGTACTTC
CDR3 protein: CASSGLARTYEQYF

D gene: NA
J gene: TRBJ1-6
clone size: NA
V gene: TRBV9
CDR3 DNA: TGTGCCAGCAGCGTAGACCAGTCCTATAATTCACCCCTCCACTTT
CDR3 protein: CASSVDQSYNSPLHF

D gene: NA
J gene: TRBJ2-7
clone size: NA
V gene: TRBV30
CDR3 DNA: TGTGCCTGGAGTGTACAGGGCGAGCAGTACTTC
CDR3 protein: CAWSVQGEQYF

D gene: TRBD1
J gene: TRBJ1-1
clone size: NA
V gene: TRBV2
CDR3 DNA: TGTGCCAGCAGTCTCCTGGCAGGGGGGAACACTGAAGCTTTCTTT
CDR3 protein: CASSLLAGGNTEAFF

D gene: NA
J gene: TRBJ2-1
clone size: NA
V gene: TRBV6-5
CDR3 DNA: TGTGCCAGCAGTACAGCCGACACCTCCTACAATGAGCAGTTCTTC
CDR3 protein: CASSTADTSYNEQFF

D gene: NA
J gene: TRBJ1-5
clone size: many
V gene: TRBV28
CDR3 DNA: TGTGCCAGCAGTTTAGAAGGCAGGGTCAATCAGCCCCAGCATTTT
CDR3 protein: CASSLEGRVNQPQHF

D gene: TRBD1
J gene: TRBJ2-7
clone size: NA
V gene: TRBV5-1
CDR3 DNA: TGCGCCAGCAGCTTGCGACAGGGGGCGCTTGAGCAGTACTTC
CDR3 protein: CASSLRQGALEQYF

D gene: TRBD1
J gene: TRBJ1-3
clone size: NA
V gene: TRBV5-5
CDR3 DNA: TGTGCCAGCAGCTGGGGCACCGGGACAGGGAGCTCTGGAAACACCATATATTTT
CDR3 protein: CASSWGTGTGSSGNTIYF

D gene: TRBD2
J gene: TRBJ2-1
clone size: NA
V gene: TRBV27
CDR3 DNA: TGTGCCAGCAGTCCCCCCCTAGCGGGAGGCCTAAATGAGCAGTTCTTC
CDR3 protein: CASSPPLAGGLNEQFF

D gene: NA
J gene: TRBJ2-7
clone size: NA
V gene: TRBV7-7
CDR3 DNA: TGTGCCAGCAGCCCGGGACACCCCTACGAGCAGTACTTC
CDR3 protein: CASSPGHPYEQYF

D gene: TRBD1
J gene: TRBJ1-2
clone size: NA
V gene: TRBV5-1
CDR3 DNA: TGCGCCAGCAGCTTGGGGGACAGAAACTATGGCTACACCTTC
CDR3 protein: CASSLGDRNYGYTF

D gene: NA
J gene: TRBJ2-7
clone size: NA
V gene: TRBV3-1/TRBV3-2
CDR3 DNA: TGTGCCAGCAGCCAATACCCGGGAGAGTACGAGCAGTACTTC
CDR3 protein: CASSQYPGEYEQYF

D gene: TRBD1
J gene: TRBJ2-5
clone size: once
V gene: TRBV6-5
CDR3 DNA: TGTGCCAGCAGTTCCCCAGGGGGTGCGGAGACCCAGTACTTC
CDR3 protein: CASSSPGGAETQYF

D gene: NA
J gene: TRBJ1-4
clone size: once
V gene: TRBV19
CDR3 DNA: TGTGCCAGTAGTATTCAGGGACAAAGACATGAAAAACTGTTTTTT
CDR3 protein: CASSIQGQRHEKLFF

D gene: NA
J gene: TRBJ1-5
clone size: NA
V gene: TRBV6-5
CDR3 DNA: TGTGCCAGCAGTTACTCAGGGGCGGGGTTCGGTCAGCCCCAGCATTTT
CDR3 protein: CASSYSGAGFGQPQHF

D gene: TRBD2
J gene: TRBJ2-2
clone size: few
V gene: TRBV4-2
CDR3 DNA: TGTGCCAGCAGCCAGCCCGGGACTAGCGGGCGCGCGAACACCGGGGAGCTGTTTTTT
CDR3 protein: CASSQPGTSGRANTGELFF

D gene: TRBD2
J gene: TRBJ2-1
clone size: NA
V gene: TRBV10-1
CDR3 DNA: TGCGCCAGCAGTGACGGGACTAGCGGGAGGGCCTATGAGCAGTTCTTC
CDR3 protein: CASSDGTSGRAYEQFF

D gene: NA
J gene: TRBJ2-7
clone size: NA
V gene: TRBV6-5
CDR3 DNA: TGTGCCAGCAGTTCCTATCAAGTCGAGCAGTACTTC
CDR3 protein: CASSSYQVEQYF

D gene: TRBD1
J gene: TRBJ2-7
clone size: NA
V gene: TRBV10-1
CDR3 DNA: TGCGCCAGACCCAAGGGACAGGGAATATCCTACGAGCAGTACTTC
CDR3 protein: CARPKGQGISYEQYF

D gene: NA
J gene: TRBJ2-7
clone size: once
V gene: TRBV6-5
CDR3 DNA: TGTGCCAGCGCGGGACTCCCCCCCTACGAGCAGTACTTC
CDR3 protein: CASAGLPPYEQYF

D gene: TRBD1
J gene: TRBJ1-2
clone size: NA
V gene: TRBV5-1
CDR3 DNA: TGCGCCAGCAGCTGGGACAGGGATGGCTACACCTTC
CDR3 protein: CASSWDRDGYTF

D gene: NA
J gene: TRBJ2-3
clone size: NA
V gene: TRBV5-1
CDR3 DNA: TGCGCCAGCAGCTTGGCCGGCGCTAGATTCGCTAATACGCAGTATTTT
CDR3 protein: CASSLAGARFANTQYF

D gene: NA
J gene: TRBJ1-3
clone size: few
V gene: TRBV5-5
CDR3 DNA: TGTGCCAGCGAGAACTCTGGAAACACCATATATTTT
CDR3 protein: CASENSGNTIYF

D gene: NA
J gene: TRBJ2-1
clone size: NA
V gene: TRBV6-4
CDR3 DNA: TGTGCCAGCACCAGGGTGAGCTCCTACAATGAGCAGTTCTTC
CDR3 protein: CASTRVSSYNEQFF